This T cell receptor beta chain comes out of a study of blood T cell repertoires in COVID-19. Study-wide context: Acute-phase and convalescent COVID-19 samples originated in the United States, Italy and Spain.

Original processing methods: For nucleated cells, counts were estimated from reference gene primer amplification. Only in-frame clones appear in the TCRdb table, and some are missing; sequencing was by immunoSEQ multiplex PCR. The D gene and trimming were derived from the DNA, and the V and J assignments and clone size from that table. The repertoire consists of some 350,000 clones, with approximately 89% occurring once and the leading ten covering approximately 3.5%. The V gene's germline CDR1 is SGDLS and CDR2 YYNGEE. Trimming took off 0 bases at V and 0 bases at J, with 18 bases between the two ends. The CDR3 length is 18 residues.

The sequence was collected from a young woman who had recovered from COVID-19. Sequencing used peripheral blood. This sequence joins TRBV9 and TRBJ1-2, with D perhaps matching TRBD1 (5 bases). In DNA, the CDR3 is TGTGCCAGCAGCGTAGCCGTTGCGTTAAGGGGATCTAACTATGGCTACACCTTC. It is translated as CASSVAVALRGSNYGYTF.